The 27 T cell receptor beta chains listed next were all sequenced from one sample in a study of radiation and T cells in renal cell carcinoma. Documented time point: blood 2 weeks post-SBRT. Noted treatment: 15 Gy SBRT to primary tumor, nephrectomy 4 weeks later. Clones were sequenced by immunoSEQ multiplex PCR, and TCRdb holds only the in-frame ones, with some missing. Among about 120,000 clones, around 82% were seen once, and the ten largest hold 5% to 6.5%. Material: blood, obtained from a patient whose treatment included radiotherapy and nephrectomy. These receptors were obtained from a man in his fifties with renal cell carcinoma.

The chain combines TRBV20-1 with TRBJ1-4; D gene uncertain. Trimming took 4 bases from V and 5 from J, leaving 5 bases between them. The CDR3 runs 11 residues. Germline CDR1 and CDR2: DFQATT and SNEGSKA (reference sequence). CDR3: CSAKVNEKLFF. CDR3 DNA sequence: TGCAGTGCTAAGGTCAATGAAAAACTGTTTTTT.

This clone was recorded at least ten times. This chain connects TRBV27 to TRBJ1-1; D not resolved. V lost 0 bases and J lost 2, with 10 bases in between. Germline assignment: CDR1 MNHEY and CDR2 SMNVEV (reference sequence). CDR3 length: 15 amino acids. The CDR3 here is CASSLSSGLNTEAFF. In DNA, the CDR3 is TGTGCCAGCAGTTTATCGTCGGGCCTCAACACTGAAGCTTTCTTT.

The J gene is TRBJ1-2, the V gene TRBV27; TRBD1 matches at 7 bases. The V segment lost 6 bases and the J segment 7 bases; nucleotides outside the gene matches: 8. The CDR3 length is 13 residues. In germline, CDR1 is MNHEY, CDR2 SMNVEV (reference sequence). CDR3 DNA: TGTGCCAGCAGCCTTCTAGGGGGCTTTGGCTACACCTTC. Its translation: CASSLLGGFGYTF.

This clone is a singleton in its sample. This chain connects TRBV7-2 to TRBJ1-5, with 10 bases lining up with TRBD1. The CDR3 extends over 16 amino acids. CDR1 is SGHTA, CDR2 FQGNSA, per germline. The V gene end was trimmed by 2 bases and the J gene end by 3 bases; junction bases not matched to a gene: 4. CDR3 loop: CASSLFGQGVNQPQHF. The CDR3 coding sequence is TGTGCCAGCAGCTTATTTGGACAGGGGGTCAATCAGCCCCAGCATTTT. The entire variable domain, with the rest obtained from reference TRBV7-2 and TRBJ1-5, is as follows: GAGVSQSPSNKVTEKGKDVELRCDPISGHTALYWYRQSLGQGLEFLIYFQGNSAPDKSGLPSDRFSAERTGGSVSTLTIQRTQQEDSAVYLCASSLFGQGVNQPQHFGDGTRLSIL.

This rearrangement joins TRBV19 to TRBJ2-7, with 7 positions matching TRBD1. The ends lost 5 bases at V and 6 bases at J; junction bases unmatched: 16. Germline CDR1 LNHDA, CDR2 SQIVND (reference sequence). The CDR3 loop spans 16 amino acids. The CDR3 coding sequence is TGTGCCAGTAGTCCTCAACTGGGCCAGGGGGAAGCCGAGCAGTACTTC. This translates into CASSPQLGQGEAEQYF.

The J gene is TRBJ2-4, the V gene TRBV5-1; 9 nucleotides agree with TRBD2. Germline loops: CDR1 SGHRS, CDR2 YFSETQ. This CDR3 is 17 amino acids long. J was trimmed by 1 base and V by 4 bases; bases with no gene match: 9. The DNA of the CDR3 is TGCGCCAGCAGCCAGGTTAGCGGGAGTTCCGCCAAAAACATTCAGTACTTC. This gives the protein CASSQVSGSSAKNIQYF.

The chain uses TRBV7-9 and TRBJ2-1; 13 positions match TRBD2. Germline CDR1 is SEHNR and CDR2 is FQNEAQ (reference sequence). This CDR3 is 16 amino acids long. J lost 9 bases, V lost 11 bases, and 16 bases had no gene match. Here the CDR3 reads CAEHSIRTSGRGEQFF. Written as DNA, the CDR3 is TGTGCCGAGCACTCCATACGGACTAGCGGGAGAGGTGAGCAGTTCTTC.

The rearrangement joins TRBV10-3 to TRBJ1-1; D may be TRBD1 (5 bases). The germline V and J ends were trimmed by 3 bases and 1 base, with 12 bases remaining between them. This CDR3 region has 15 residues. Germline lookup yields CDR1 ENHRY and CDR2 SYGVKD. As DNA, the CDR3 is TGTGCCATCAGTGACGTTGGCAGGGAGAACACTGAAGCTTTCTTT. This codes for CAISDVGRENTEAFF.

This clone was found a few times. This sequence joins TRBV19 and TRBJ1-6; unclear D gene. CDR1 is LNHDA, CDR2 SQIVND, per germline (reference sequence). The CDR3 totals 14 residues. Trimming stripped 8 bases from V and 0 bases from J, with 8 bases between. The CDR3 nucleotides read TGTGCCAGTTCCCAGAGCTCCTATAATTCACCCCTCCACTTT. This encodes CASSQSSYNSPLHF.

This chain links TRBV18 with TRBJ1-2, with 9 bases fitting TRBD1. In germline, CDR1 is KGHSH, CDR2 LQKENI. Trimming cost V 3 bases and J 8 bases; bases outside gene matches: 13. CDR3 length equals 16 residues. The DNA for the CDR3 is TGTGCCAGCTCACCGGGGACACAGGGGGCCCTAGGGGGCTACACCTTC. Translating it yields CASSPGTQGALGGYTF.

Only one count was recorded for this clone. This chain joins TRBV18 and TRBJ2-5, with D possibly called TRBD1 or TRBD2 (5 bases each). With the DNA end fitting TRBJ2-7 better, the J assignment may be wrong. This CDR3 region has 14 residues. In germline, CDR1 is KGHSH, CDR2 LQKENI. The CDR3 sequence: CASSRGASTYEQYF. The DNA for the CDR3 is TGTGCCAGCTCTCGGGGCGCGAGTACGTACGAGCAGTACTTC.

V gene TRBV30 combines with J gene TRBJ2-3; 7 bases are a match to TRBD2. The CDR3 consists of 15 residues. V lost 1 base, J lost 2 bases, and 6 bases stayed unmatched. Germline V gives CDR1 GTSNPN, CDR2 SVGIG (reference sequence). The CDR3 sequence is CAWSEGAGFTDTQYF. DNA for the CDR3: TGTGCCTGGAGTGAGGGAGCGGGATTCACAGATACGCAGTATTTT.

The chain is built from TRBV27 and TRBJ2-5; TRBD2 might be the D (7 bases). Trimming cost V 5 bases and J 0 bases, with 28 bases left between them. There are 20 residues in the CDR3. In germline, CDR1 is MNHEY, CDR2 SMNVEV (reference sequence). For the CDR3, the DNA is TGTGCCAGCAGTCCGAAAGGGATAATCCGGGCGGGGGCACACCAAGAGACCCAGTACTTC. Its translation: CASSPKGIIRAGAHQETQYF.

This clone was seen more than once but under ten times. The chain is built from TRBV6-6 and TRBJ2-2; 9 nucleotides agree with TRBD2. J lost 0 bases, V lost 11 bases, and 4 bases had no gene match. From germline, CDR1 is MNHNY and CDR2 SVGAGI (reference sequence). The CDR3 length is 14 residues. The CDR3 bases are TGTGCCGCGGGGGGGGCTGCGAACACCGGGGAGCTGTTTTTT. It encodes CAAGGAANTGELFF.

This clone was detected only a few times. The CDR3 reads CASSYFGRNTEAFF. Here the CDR3 DNA reads TGCGCCAGCAGCTACTTTGGCAGGAACACTGAAGCTTTCTTT. The chain combines TRBV4-1 with TRBJ1-1; D call uncertain. Germline V lookup: CDR1 MGHRA, CDR2 YSYEKL. The CDR3 length is 14 residues. The germline V and J ends were trimmed by 5 bases and 1 base, with 11 bases remaining between them.

The chain joins TRBV4-3 to TRBJ1-5; a possible D gene is TRBD1 (5 bases). The CDR3 has 18 residues. Trimming took off 2 bases at V and 0 bases at J, with 17 bases between the two ends. Germline V gives CDR1 LGHNA, CDR2 YSLEER. The CDR3 here is CASSQRLSGDLSNQPQHF. CDR3 coding DNA: TGCGCCAGCAGCCAAAGGTTATCCGGGGACCTTAGCAATCAGCCCCAGCATTTT.

This clone was detected once. This chain uses TRBV9 with TRBJ1-2; 12 bases are shared with TRBD1. The CDR3 runs to 17 residues. J was trimmed by 2 bases and V by 5 bases; bases with no gene match: 10. Germline CDR1 SGDLS, CDR2 YYNGEE. The CDR3 nucleotides are TGTGCCAGCAGTGTACTCCCCGGGACAGGGGGCAACTATGGCTACACCTTC. Protein: CASSVLPGTGGNYGYTF. The full variable domain, its missing parts supplied by reference TRBV9 and TRBJ1-2, is DSGVTQTPKHLITATGQRVTLRCSPRSGDLSVYWYQQSLDQGLQFLIQYYNGEERAKGNILERFSAQQFPDLHSELNLSSLELGDSALYFCASSVLPGTGGNYGYTFGSGTRLTVV.

The CDR3 DNA reads as TGTGCCAGCCATCTTCCACGAACAGGGCCAGGAAACACCATATATTTT. This codes for CASHLPRTGPGNTIYF. The chain has TRBV19 and TRBJ1-3; D might be TRBD1 (6 bases). The CDR3 runs to 16 residues. CDR1 is LNHDA, CDR2 SQIVND, per germline (reference sequence). V gave up 9 bases and J gave up 4 bases, with 22 bases separating them.

This rearrangement joins TRBV21-1 to TRBJ2-7; the table gives TRBD1 as D, unverified against the DNA. TRBV21-1 represents a pseudogene. The CDR3 has 14 amino acids. In DNA form, the CDR3 reads TGTGCCACTTCACCTCCGGGACAGCTTTGCGAGCAGTACTTC. This gives the protein CATSPPGQLCEQYF.

This clone was seen a handful of times. This chain uses TRBV11-2 with TRBJ2-5; 7 nucleotides align to TRBD2. The CDR3 has 13 residues. Germline assignment: CDR1 SGHAT and CDR2 FQNNGV. Trimming removed 5 bases from V and 6 bases from J; junction bases left unmatched: 6. CDR3 amino acids: CASSVGTTKTQYF. In DNA, the CDR3 is TGTGCCAGCAGCGTCGGGACTACGAAGACCCAGTACTTC.

The CDR3 sequence: CASSLVTGYGYTF. The CDR3 DNA reads TGTGCCAGCAGCTTAGTTACCGGCTATGGCTACACCTTC. The genes are TRBV7-9 and TRBJ1-2; D call uncertain. Germline CDR1 is SEHNR and CDR2 is FQNEAQ (reference sequence). The CDR3 length is 13 residues. Trimming took off 1 base at V and 4 bases at J, with 7 bases between the two ends.

The rearrangement links TRBV9 to TRBJ1-1; D unclear. This CDR3 is 13 amino acids long. Germline V gives CDR1 SGDLS, CDR2 YYNGEE. V shed 1 base and J shed 2 bases, with 6 bases lying between them. For the CDR3, the DNA is TGTGCCAGCAGCGTAATGGTCAACACTGAAGCTTTCTTT. It yields the protein CASSVMVNTEAFF.

The sample holds a few counts of this clone. This chain uses TRBV21-1 with TRBJ1-6; TRBD1 is the table's D call and was not checked against the DNA. TRBV21-1 is shown as a pseudogene. This CDR3 contains 14 residues. The CDR3 protein is CASSSGHSNSPLHF. The CDR3 bases are TGTGCCAGCAGCTCGGGACACTCTAATTCACCCCTCCACTTT.

CDR3 loop: CASSLVLGNYGYTF. The CDR3 DNA reads TGTGCCAGCAGCTTAGTGCTGGGGAACTATGGCTACACCTTC. J is TRBJ1-2 and V is TRBV7-2; D gene ambiguous. The germline V and J ends were trimmed by 1 base and 2 bases, with 8 bases remaining between them. This CDR3 region has 14 residues. Per the germline V gene, CDR1 is SGHTA and CDR2 is FQGNSA. Using reference TRBV7-2 and TRBJ1-2 for the parts outside the CDR3, the full variable domain is GAGVSQSPSNKVTEKGKDVELRCDPISGHTALYWYRQSLGQGLEFLIYFQGNSAPDKSGLPSDRFSAERTGGSVSTLTIQRTQQEDSAVYLCASSLVLGNYGYTFGSGTRLTVV.

The chain joins TRBV25-1 to TRBJ2-1; TRBD1 agrees at 9 bases. The CDR3 runs 15 residues. The V segment lost 5 bases and the J segment 1 base; nucleotides outside the gene matches: 3. Germline assignment: CDR1 MGHDK and CDR2 SYGVNS. Written as DNA, the CDR3 is TGTGCCAGCAGTCAGGGACAGGGTTCCTACAATGAGCAGTTCTTC. Encoded protein: CASSQGQGSYNEQFF. The full variable domain, rest sourced from reference TRBV25-1 and TRBJ2-1, is EADIYQTPRYLVIGTGKKITLECSQTMGHDKMYWYQQDPGMELHLIHYSYGVNSTEKGDLSSESTVSRIRTEHFPLTLESARPSHTSQYLCASSQGQGSYNEQFFGPGTRLTVL.

CDR3 loop: CASSDGTASTDTQYF. CDR3 DNA sequence: TGTGCCAGCAGTGACGGGACTGCTAGCACAGATACGCAGTATTTT. The chain couples TRBV6-4 to TRBJ2-3, with D maybe TRBD2 (6 bases). Germline CDR1 is MRHNA and CDR2 is SNTAGT. Trimming pared 2 bases from V and 0 bases from J, leaving 9 bases between. The length of the CDR3 is 15 residues.

V usage is TRBV10-2 and J usage is TRBJ2-3, with D tentatively TRBD1 (5 bases). Germline V gene lookup returns CDR1 WSHSY and CDR2 SAAADI. The length of the CDR3 is 13 residues. Trimming left V 3 bases short and J 2 bases short, with 6 bases between. DNA of the CDR3: TGCGCCAGCAGTGACGGACACACAGATACGCAGTATTTT. It specifies CASSDGHTDTQYF.